This is a list of T cell receptor beta chains from one sample in a study of T cells in tuberculosis. The assay was immunoSEQ multiplex PCR, and TCRdb's table has in-frame clones only and misses some. The sample holds nearly 60,000 clones, approximately 91% seen once. Sequencing was carried out using CD1b-GMM tetramer-negative cells sorted from PBMCs. The receptors come from an adult woman with latent tuberculosis. The CDR3 runs from the conserved cysteine through the conserved F or W. The D gene is left open where the match is weak. For some rows the clone size is stated as once, few or many, or as a class when expanded; others skip it.

J: TRBJ2-1; D: NA; V: TRBV9; size: NA; DNA: TGTGCCAGCAGCGCACGATTACCGACAGCTCACTTTTCTAGCTCCTACAATGAGCAGTTCTTC; CDR3: CASSARLPTAHFSSSYNEQFF
J: TRBJ2-7; D: TRBD1; V: TRBV25-1; size: few; DNA: TGTGCCAGCAGTAAAGAACAGGGGGCATACGAGCAGTACTTC; CDR3: CASSKEQGAYEQYF
J: TRBJ1-2; D: NA; V: TRBV19; size: medium-sized; DNA: TGTGCCAGTAGTAACGACAGGCTGTATGGCTACACCTTC; CDR3: CASSNDRLYGYTF
J: TRBJ2-7; D: TRBD1; V: TRBV28; size: NA; DNA: TGTGCCAGCAGGGGGACAGGGGGCTCGAGTGAGCAGTACTTC; CDR3: CASRGTGGSSEQYF
J: TRBJ2-7; D: TRBD1; V: TRBV4-1; size: NA; DNA: TGCGCCAGCAGCCAATTATCCGGGACAGGGAACAACGAGCAGTACTTC; CDR3: CASSQLSGTGNNEQYF
J: TRBJ1-5; D: TRBD1; V: TRBV5-6; size: NA; DNA: TGTGCCAGCAGCCGAAGACAGGGGGCTCATCAGCCCCAGCATTTT; CDR3: CASSRRQGAHQPQHF
J: TRBJ1-2; D: NA; V: TRBV6-1; size: NA; DNA: TGTGCCAGCAGTCTGGAGGTTGGATATTATGGCTACACCTTC; CDR3: CASSLEVGYYGYTF
J: TRBJ2-7; D: TRBD2; V: TRBV5-1; size: NA; DNA: TGCGCCAGCAGCTTGCAGCTTTTAGCGGGGGATACCTACGAGCAGTACTTC; CDR3: CASSLQLLAGDTYEQYF
J: TRBJ1-1; D: NA; V: TRBV9; size: NA; DNA: TGTGCCAGCAGCAAGGCAGGGGCGGCCACTGAAGCTTTCTTT; CDR3: CASSKAGAATEAFF
J: TRBJ1-4; D: TRBD1; V: TRBV30; size: NA; DNA: TGTGCCTGGAGTGGAGGGACAGGCGGTAATGAAAAACTGTTTTTT; CDR3: CAWSGGTGGNEKLFF
J: TRBJ2-2; D: TRBD2; V: TRBV5-4; size: NA; DNA: TGTGCCAGCAGCCGCGGACTAGCGGGAGACACCGGGGAGCTGTTTTTT; CDR3: CASSRGLAGDTGELFF
J: TRBJ1-1; D: NA; V: TRBV30; size: NA; DNA: TGTGCCTGGAGCACAGGCCTGAACACTGAAGCTTTCTTT; CDR3: CAWSTGLNTEAFF
J: TRBJ2-1; D: TRBD2; V: TRBV6-5; size: NA; DNA: TGTGCCAGCAGTCCTCTAGCGGGCCGGTACAATGAGCAGTTCTTC; CDR3: CASSPLAGRYNEQFF
J: TRBJ1-5; D: NA; V: TRBV5-6; size: NA; DNA: TGTGCCAGCAGCTTGAGACAGCGCAATCAGCCCCAGCATTTT; CDR3: CASSLRQRNQPQHF
J: TRBJ2-7; D: TRBD2; V: TRBV25-1; size: NA; DNA: TGTGCCAGCAGTGAATCTGGCGGGAGGTCGGCTTACGAGCAGTACTTC; CDR3: CASSESGGRSAYEQYF
J: TRBJ2-7; D: NA; V: TRBV7-2; size: NA; DNA: TGTGCCAGCAGCTTATTAGGCGTCGGGGAGCAGTACTTC; CDR3: CASSLLGVGEQYF
J: TRBJ2-3; D: NA; V: TRBV2; size: NA; DNA: TGTGCCAGCCGGCGCGGGGATACGCAGTATTTT; CDR3: CASRRGDTQYF
J: TRBJ2-4; D: TRBD1; V: TRBV7-2; size: NA; DNA: TGTGCCAGCAGCTTGGACAGGGATTCGGCCAAAAACATTCAGTACTTC; CDR3: CASSLDRDSAKNIQYF
J: TRBJ1-2; D: NA; V: TRBV27; size: NA; DNA: TGTGCCAGCAGTTTAGCTGGCTCTAACTATGGCTACACCTTC; CDR3: CASSLAGSNYGYTF
J: TRBJ1-2; D: TRBD1; V: TRBV9; size: once; DNA: TGTGCCAGCAGCGCTCGACAGGGTAGTCCGGACTATGGCTACACCTTC; CDR3: CASSARQGSPDYGYTF
J: TRBJ1-5; D: NA; V: TRBV28; size: NA; DNA: TGTGCCAGCAGTATACTGGCCGAGGCCTATAGCAATCAGCCCCAGCATTTT; CDR3: CASSILAEAYSNQPQHF
J: TRBJ2-7; D: TRBD2; V: TRBV28; size: NA; DNA: TGTGCCAGCAGTCAAGTGGGACTAGCTTTAGACCGCGGCGAGCAGTACTTC; CDR3: CASSQVGLALDRGEQYF
J: TRBJ2-7; D: NA; V: TRBV18; size: NA; DNA: TGTGCCAGCTGCCCTTCTGCATCGGCCTACGAGCAGTACTTC; CDR3: CASCPSASAYEQYF
J: TRBJ1-5; D: TRBD1; V: TRBV6-6; size: NA; DNA: TGTGCCAGCAGTTGGCAGGGGGTTAATCAGCCCCAGCATTTT; CDR3: CASSWQGVNQPQHF
J: TRBJ2-7; D: TRBD2; V: TRBV19; size: NA; DNA: TGTGCCAGTAGCGGGAGGGTCTACGAGCAGTACTTC; CDR3: CASSGRVYEQYF
J: TRBJ2-6; D: NA; V: TRBV11-2; size: NA; DNA: TGTGCCAGCAGCTCCCCCTTGTTCCCCTCTGGGGCCAACGTCCTGACTTTC; CDR3: CASSSPLFPSGANVLTF
J: TRBJ1-4; D: NA; V: TRBV7-2; size: NA; DNA: TGTGCCAGCAGCTCCCCCAGACTGAGGAATGAAAAACTGTTTTTT; CDR3: CASSSPRLRNEKLFF
J: TRBJ2-3; D: TRBD2; V: TRBV7-6; size: NA; DNA: TGTGCCAGCAGAGCTTCCGGGACTAGCGACACAGATACGCAGTATTTT; CDR3: CASRASGTSDTDTQYF
J: TRBJ2-7; D: NA; V: TRBV15; size: NA; DNA: TGTGCCACCAGCAGTCCCGCTAGCGTCTCCTACGAGCAGTACTTC; CDR3: CATSSPASVSYEQYF
J: TRBJ1-4; D: NA; V: TRBV4-1; size: NA; DNA: TGCGCCAGCAGCCAAGGGTACCGGGTCCCCAATGAAAAACTGTTTTTT; CDR3: CASSQGYRVPNEKLFF
J: TRBJ1-4; D: NA; V: TRBV4-1; size: few; DNA: TGCGCCAGCAGCCAAGTCGGGGGGGTTGAAAAACTGTTTTTT; CDR3: CASSQVGGVEKLFF